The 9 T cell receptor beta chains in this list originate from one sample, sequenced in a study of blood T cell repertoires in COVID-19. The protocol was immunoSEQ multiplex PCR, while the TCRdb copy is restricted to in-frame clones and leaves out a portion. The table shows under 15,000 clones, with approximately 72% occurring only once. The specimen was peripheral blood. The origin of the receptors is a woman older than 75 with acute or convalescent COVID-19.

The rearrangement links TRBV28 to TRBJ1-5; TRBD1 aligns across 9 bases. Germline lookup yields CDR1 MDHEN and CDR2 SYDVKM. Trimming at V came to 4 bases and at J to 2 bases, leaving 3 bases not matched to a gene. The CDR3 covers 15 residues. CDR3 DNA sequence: TGTGCCAGCAGTTCACAGGGGGCGGGCAATCAGCCCCAGCATTTT. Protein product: CASSSQGAGNQPQHF.

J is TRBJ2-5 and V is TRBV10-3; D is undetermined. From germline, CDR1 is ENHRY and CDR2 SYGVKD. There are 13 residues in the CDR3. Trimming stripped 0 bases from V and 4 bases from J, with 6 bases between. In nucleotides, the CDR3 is TGTGCCATCAGTGAGTCGCCAGTAGAGACCCAGTACTTC. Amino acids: CAISESPVETQYF.

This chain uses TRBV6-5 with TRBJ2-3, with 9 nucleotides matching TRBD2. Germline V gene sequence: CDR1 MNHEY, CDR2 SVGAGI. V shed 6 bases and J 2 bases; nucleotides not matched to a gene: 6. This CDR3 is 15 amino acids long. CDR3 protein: CASRRLAETTDTQYF. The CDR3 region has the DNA TGTGCCAGCAGAAGACTAGCGGAGACCACAGATACGCAGTATTTT.

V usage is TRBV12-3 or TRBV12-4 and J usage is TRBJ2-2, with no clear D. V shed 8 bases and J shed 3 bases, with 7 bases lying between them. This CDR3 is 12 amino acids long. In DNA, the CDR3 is TGTGCCAGCGGTCGGGACACCGGGGAGCTGTTTTTT. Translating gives CASGRDTGELFF.

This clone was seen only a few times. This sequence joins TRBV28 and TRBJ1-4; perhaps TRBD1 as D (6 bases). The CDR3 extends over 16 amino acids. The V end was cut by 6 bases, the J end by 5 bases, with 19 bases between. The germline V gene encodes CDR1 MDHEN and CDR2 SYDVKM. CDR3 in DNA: TGTGCCAGCAGCCGGGTGGAGGACAGTCCGAATGAAAAACTGTTTTTT. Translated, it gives CASSRVEDSPNEKLFF.

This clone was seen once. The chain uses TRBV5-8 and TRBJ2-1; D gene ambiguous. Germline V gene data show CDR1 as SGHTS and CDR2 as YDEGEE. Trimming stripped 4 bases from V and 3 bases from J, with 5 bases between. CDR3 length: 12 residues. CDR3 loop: CASSEYYNEQFF. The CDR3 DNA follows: TGTGCCAGCAGCGAGTACTACAATGAGCAGTTCTTC.

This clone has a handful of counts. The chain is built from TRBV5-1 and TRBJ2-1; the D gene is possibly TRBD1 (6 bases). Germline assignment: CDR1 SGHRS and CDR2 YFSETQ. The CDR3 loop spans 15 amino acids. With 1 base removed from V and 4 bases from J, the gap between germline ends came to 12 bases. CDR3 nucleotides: TGCGCCAGCAGCTTGATTAGGACAGCTTACAATGAGCAGTTCTTC. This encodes CASSLIRTAYNEQFF.

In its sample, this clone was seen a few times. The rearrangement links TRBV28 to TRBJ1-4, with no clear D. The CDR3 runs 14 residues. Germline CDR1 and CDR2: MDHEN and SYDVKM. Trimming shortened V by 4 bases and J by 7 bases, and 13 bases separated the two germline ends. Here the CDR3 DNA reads TGTGCCAGCAGTTCAGCGACGGTTCGTGAAAAACTGTTTTTT. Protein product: CASSSATVREKLFF.

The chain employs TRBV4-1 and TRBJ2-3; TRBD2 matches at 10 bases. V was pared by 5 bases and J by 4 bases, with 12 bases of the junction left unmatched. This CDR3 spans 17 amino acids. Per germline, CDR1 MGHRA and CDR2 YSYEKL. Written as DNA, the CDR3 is TGCGCCAGCAGCGTATTCCCCGGGACTAGCGTCCCAGATACGCAGTATTTT. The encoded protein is CASSVFPGTSVPDTQYF.